Below, 27 T cell receptor beta chains from the same sample are listed, as sequenced in a study of PD-1 and CTLA-4 blockade in melanoma. Using immunoSEQ multiplex PCR, the repertoire was profiled, and TCRdb retains in-frame clones only, with some absent. The sample yields some 29,000 clones, roughly nine tenths seen once. This sample comprised CD8+ T cells from peripheral blood, obtained before anti-PD-1 treatment. The receptors were sampled from a human donor with melanoma.

This chain joins TRBV28 and TRBJ2-1; 9 bases match TRBD2. The CDR3 has 14 amino acids. From germline, CDR1 is MDHEN and CDR2 SYDVKM. The V gene end was trimmed by 5 bases and the J gene end by 6 bases; junction bases not matched to a gene: 5. CDR3 protein: CASSPLAGSNEQFF. In nucleotides, the CDR3 is TGTGCCAGCAGTCCACTAGCGGGTTCCAATGAGCAGTTCTTC.

This clone has only one observation. This sequence joins TRBV19 and TRBJ1-2, with TRBD1 matching 7 bases. Germline V CDR1 and CDR2: LNHDA, SQIVND (reference sequence). Trimming took 5 bases from V and 0 from J; bases not matched to a gene: 3. The CDR3 is 14 residues long. The CDR3 loop reads CASSDRDPNYGYTF. CDR3 DNA: TGTGCCAGTAGTGACAGGGATCCTAACTATGGCTACACCTTC.

The rearrangement uses TRBV27 and TRBJ2-7; tentative D call: TRBD1 (5 bases). Germline V gene data show CDR1 as MNHEY and CDR2 as SMNVEV (reference sequence). This CDR3 region has 14 residues. Trimming took 0 bases from V and 3 from J, leaving 9 bases between them. CDR3 sequence reads: CASSLSRANYEQYF. As DNA, the CDR3 is TGTGCCAGCAGTTTATCCAGGGCAAACTACGAGCAGTACTTC.

The V gene is TRBV4-1, the J gene TRBJ2-3; 13 bases line up with TRBD2. Germline lookup yields CDR1 MGHRA and CDR2 YSYEKL. V lost 5 bases and J lost 4; bases outside the gene matches: 15. CDR3 length equals 19 residues. As DNA, the CDR3 is TGCGCCAGCAGCTTAAGAGGACTAGCGGGAGAGGAAGGCTCAGATACGCAGTATTTT. Its protein product is CASSLRGLAGEEGSDTQYF.

As concerns this clone: The sample contains more than one DNA sequence encoding this CDR3. V gene TRBV5-6 combines with J gene TRBJ1-1, with D possibly TRBD1 on 5 matching bases. The CDR3 is made up of 12 amino acids. Trimming took off 1 base at V and 5 bases at J, with 6 bases between the two ends. Germline CDR1 reads SGHDT; CDR2 reads YYEEEE. The CDR3 region has the DNA TGTGCCAGCAGCTTGAGGGGTACTGAAGCTTTCTTT. Its translation: CASSLRGTEAFF.

This clone was detected only a few times. V is TRBV25-1 and J is TRBJ1-1; D remains unclear. The CDR3 is 14 amino acids. CDR1 MGHDK and CDR2 SYGVNS come from the germline V gene. V was cut by 10 bases and J by 1 base, with 16 bases left in between. Here the CDR3 DNA reads TGTGCCACAATACCGGGTGGTGAGAACACTGAAGCTTTCTTT. It translates to CATIPGGENTEAFF.

The CDR3 protein is CASSPDRDGNTIYF. The CDR3 nucleotides are TGTGCCAGCAGCCCCGACAGGGATGGAAACACCATATATTTT. The chain combines TRBV5-4 with TRBJ1-3, with 7 nucleotides matching TRBD1. The V gene's germline CDR1 is SGHNT and CDR2 YYREEE (reference sequence). V shed 4 bases and J 3 bases; nucleotides not matched to a gene: 4. This CDR3 is built from 14 residues.

The CDR3: CASSYGGGGNTEAFF. The CDR3 bases are TGTGCCAGCAGTTACGGGGGAGGGGGAAACACTGAAGCTTTCTTT. The V and J genes are TRBV6-5 and TRBJ1-1; a possible D gene is TRBD1 (6 bases). The CDR3 consists of 15 residues. Germline V gene data show CDR1 as MNHEY and CDR2 as SVGAGI. V lost 2 bases, J lost 2 bases, and 12 bases lay in between.

The genes are TRBV5-5 and TRBJ1-3, with no clear D. CDR3 length: 12 residues. Germline V gene sequence: CDR1 SGHKS, CDR2 YYEKEE (reference sequence). Between the trimmed V and J ends, which lost 4 bases and 4 bases, there was a span of 6 bases. CDR3 sequence reads: CASSDLGNTIYF. The CDR3 nucleotides read TGTGCCAGCAGCGATCTCGGAAACACCATATATTTT. Full variable domain (missing parts from reference TRBV5-5 and TRBJ1-3): DAGVTQSPTHLIKTRGQQVTLRCSPISGHKSVSWYQQVLGQGPQFIFQYYEKEERGRGNFPDRFSARQFPNYSSELNVNALLLGDSALYLCASSDLGNTIYFGEGSWLTVV.

The genes are TRBV3-1 (or the pseudogene TRBV3-2) and TRBJ1-1; D remains unclear. This CDR3 spans 16 amino acids. V lost 0 bases and J 1 base, leaving 12 bases between the germline ends. The V gene's germline CDR1 is LGHDT and CDR2 YNNKEL (reference sequence). CDR3 DNA: TGTGCCAGCAGCCAAGAAGAAGAGGGAGGGAACACTGAAGCTTTCTTT. Translated, it gives CASSQEEEGGNTEAFF.

V usage is TRBV27 and J usage is TRBJ1-2; D may be TRBD1 (5 bases). The CDR3 totals 14 residues. V was cut by 2 bases and J by 7 bases, with 14 bases left in between. Germline V gives CDR1 MNHEY, CDR2 SMNVEV (reference sequence). The CDR3 is CASSLARVHPGYTF. The CDR3 nucleotides are TGTGCCAGCAGTTTAGCCAGGGTTCATCCTGGCTACACCTTC.

The chain is built from TRBV18 and TRBJ1-1; no reliable D call. The germline CDR1 and CDR2 sequences are KGHSH and LQKENI. V lost 0 bases to trimming and J lost 2 bases, with 16 bases between them. The CDR3 is 17 residues long. CDR3: CASSPPEARLQNTEAFF. DNA for the CDR3: TGTGCCAGCTCACCACCTGAGGCACGGTTACAAAACACTGAAGCTTTCTTT.

This chain uses TRBV2 with TRBJ1-1, with 7 bases that match TRBD1. Germline lookup yields CDR1 SNHLY and CDR2 FYNNEI. The junction had 8 bases not matched to a gene; V was cut back by 7 bases and J by 3 bases. The CDR3 contains 14 residues. The CDR3 region has the DNA TGTGCCAGCACCCGACAGGGCTTGGACACTGAAGCTTTCTTT. Translating it yields CASTRQGLDTEAFF.

This clone was found once. The CDR3 spells CASSLEKGPDYEQYF. In DNA form, the CDR3 reads TGTGCCAGCAGCTTGGAAAAGGGGCCCGACTACGAGCAGTACTTC. The chain has TRBV5-8 and TRBJ2-7; possibly TRBD1 for D (5 bases). The CDR3 runs 15 residues. Between the trimmed V and J ends, which lost 0 bases and 3 bases, there was a span of 13 bases. Germline CDR1 is SGHTS and CDR2 is YDEGEE.

The rearrangement links TRBV7-9 to TRBJ1-5, with D unclear. The CDR3 is 12 residues long. V lost 4 bases, J lost 7 bases, and 8 bases lay in between. Germline V gene sequence: CDR1 SEHNR, CDR2 FQNEAQ (reference sequence). CDR3 nucleotide sequence: TGTGCCAGCAGCTCCTGGGAACAGCCCCAGCATTTT. It translates to CASSSWEQPQHF.

V is TRBV9 and J is TRBJ2-7, with D possibly being TRBD2 (6 bases). The CDR3 is 15 residues long. With 0 bases removed from V and 4 bases from J, the gap between germline ends came to 14 bases. Looked up from germline, CDR1 is SGDLS and CDR2 is YYNGEE. The CDR3 DNA sequence: TGTGCCAGCAGCGTAGGGGGGACTTTCGTATACGAGCAGTACTTC. Encoded protein: CASSVGGTFVYEQYF.

V and J are TRBV29-1 and TRBJ2-3; D may be TRBD1 (5 bases). The CDR3 contains 15 residues. Between the trimmed V and J ends, which lost 5 bases and 6 bases, there was a span of 21 bases. Germline CDR1 and CDR2: SQVTM and ANQGSEA. The CDR3 is CSVNRQSPRMDTQYF. The CDR3 DNA sequence: TGCAGCGTTAATCGACAGTCTCCACGTATGGATACGCAGTATTTT.

The chain joins TRBV7-8 to TRBJ1-1; D not certain. This CDR3 has 13 amino acids. The germline V and J ends were trimmed by 5 bases and 8 bases, with 15 bases remaining between them. Germline CDR1 SGHVS, CDR2 FQNEAQ. The CDR3 sequence is CASSARENEEAFF. Written as DNA, the CDR3 is TGTGCCAGCAGCGCGCGGGAAAACGAAGAAGCTTTCTTT.

This clone came up once. V gene TRBV10-3 combines with J gene TRBJ1-2; 8 bases map to TRBD1. The CDR3 runs 16 residues. CDR1 ENHRY and CDR2 SYGVKD come from the germline V gene. The junction had 12 bases not matched to a gene; V was cut back by 6 bases and J by 3 bases. The CDR3 region has the DNA TGTGCCATCAGGGGGCTCAGTCCGACAGGGGACTATGGCTACACCTTC. Translated, it gives CAIRGLSPTGDYGYTF.

V and J are TRBV9 and TRBJ2-2; D is possibly TRBD1 (5 bases). CDR1 and CDR2 from the germline V gene are SGDLS and YYNGEE. The CDR3 covers 13 residues. The ends were cut back, 3 bases at V and 5 bases at J, with 8 bases in the middle. CDR3 sequence reads: CASSARQTGELFF. The CDR3 coding sequence is TGTGCCAGCAGCGCCCGACAGACCGGGGAGCTGTTTTTT.

This chain uses TRBV19 with TRBJ1-2; possible D gene TRBD1, 6 bases. V shed 6 bases and J shed 0 bases, with 11 bases lying between them. Per the germline V gene, CDR1 is LNHDA and CDR2 is SQIVND (reference sequence). CDR3 length: 14 residues. CDR3 DNA: TGTGCCAGTAGCGAGGACAGATCTAACTATGGCTACACCTTC. Translation: CASSEDRSNYGYTF.

The chain employs TRBV29-1 and TRBJ2-1; D ambiguous. The V end was cut by 6 bases, the J end by 0 bases, with 9 bases between. Germline CDR1 SQVTM, CDR2 ANQGSEA. The CDR3 totals 13 residues. The CDR3 coding sequence is TGCAGCGTGGGCCCAAGCTCCTACAATGAGCAGTTCTTC. Amino acids: CSVGPSSYNEQFF.

The V gene is TRBV3-1 (or the pseudogene TRBV3-2), the J gene TRBJ2-5; D gene uncertain. The length of the CDR3 is 14 residues. Trimming removed 0 bases at V and 2 bases at J, with 7 bases between. CDR1 and CDR2 (germline): LGHDT, YNNKEL (reference sequence). CDR3: CASSQERLQETQYF. For the CDR3, the DNA is TGTGCCAGCAGCCAAGAAAGACTTCAAGAGACCCAGTACTTC.

The chain couples TRBV7-6 to TRBJ2-7, with D perhaps TRBD1 (6 bases). The V gene lost 5 bases and the J gene lost 3 bases, with 14 bases spanning the gap. Germline lookup yields CDR1 SGHVS and CDR2 FNYEAQ. CDR3 length: 14 residues. The CDR3 is CASSAGQTFYEQYF. DNA of the CDR3: TGTGCCAGCAGCGCAGGACAGACTTTCTACGAGCAGTACTTC.

The rearrangement uses TRBV28 and TRBJ2-6; D ambiguous. V dropped 4 bases and J dropped 0 bases, with 10 bases sitting between them. From germline, CDR1 is MDHEN and CDR2 SYDVKM. CDR3 length: 16 amino acids. CDR3 protein: CASSSPGTSGANVLTF. The CDR3 DNA reads TGTGCCAGCAGTTCCCCCGGTACCTCTGGGGCCAACGTCCTGACTTTC.

This clone was found once. The chain couples TRBV5-5 to TRBJ1-1; no clear D. Per germline, CDR1 SGHKS and CDR2 YYEKEE (reference sequence). V was cut by 4 bases and J by 0 bases, with 19 bases left in between. This CDR3 has 17 residues. The CDR3 nucleotides read TGTGCCAGCAGCCCCACGCCTAAGAGAGGGATGAACACTGAAGCTTTCTTT. Its translation: CASSPTPKRGMNTEAFF.

This chain links TRBV10-3 with TRBJ2-7; 11 nucleotides match TRBD1. V dropped 6 bases and J dropped 0; count of bases not matched to a gene: 7. The CDR3 covers 16 residues. Germline loops: CDR1 ENHRY, CDR2 SYGVKD. The CDR3 coding sequence is TGTGCCATCAGCCTAACCGGGACAGGGGGCTCCTACGAGCAGTACTTC. It is translated as CAISLTGTGGSYEQYF.